This T cell receptor beta chain was profiled in a study of shared clonotypes between healthy human individuals. A word on this clone: Its antigen is as yet unknown.

Study-wide results and limits: Generation probability values for non-shared clonotypes were lower than those for clonotypes shared by all four donors. Between a few donors, naive CD4 clonotypes were shared at a level of about 5.3%.

Deep-level running was used for the assay. The authors' processing: Filtering differed, since immunoSEQ gave only junction sequences and no quality scores. TCRdb's copy holds only in-frame clones and misses some; the assay was immunoSEQ multiplex PCR. The V and J calls and clone size are taken from that table; D and trimming were inferred from the DNA. The sample has under 550,000 clones, 90% to 97% seen once. Sequencing input: naive CD4+ T cells sorted from blood. The subset denotes: CD45RA+ positively selected. The source is a woman between 25 and 40 years old in good health.

DNA for the CDR3: TGCAGCGTTTTGTTACAGGGGCTCGGGGAGACCCAGTACTTC. Its translation is CSVLLQGLGETQYF. V usage is TRBV29-1 and J usage is TRBJ2-5, with 7 bases aligning to TRBD1. After removal of 5 bases from V and 5 bases from J, the junction contained 11 bases not matched to a gene. CDR1 SQVTM and CDR2 ANQGSEA come from the germline V gene. There are 14 residues in the CDR3.